Presented here are 15 T cell receptor beta chains from one specimen sequenced in a study of blood T cell repertoires in COVID-19. Sequencing was performed with immunoSEQ multiplex PCR; in TCRdb, only in-frame clones are kept and a portion is missing. Among about 330,000 clones listed, more than 75% were seen once. The specimen sequenced was peripheral blood. Receptors originate from a woman between 50 and 59 years old with acute or convalescent COVID-19.

The chain joins TRBV29-1 to TRBJ1-2; 9 bases fit TRBD1. This CDR3 has 18 amino acids. The V gene's germline CDR1 is SQVTM and CDR2 ANQGSEA. J gave up 5 bases and V 2 bases, and 18 bases lay outside the gene matches. CDR3 sequence: CSVEYKREDRGVKYGYTF. The CDR3 bases are TGCAGCGTTGAATATAAAAGAGAGGACAGGGGAGTCAAATATGGCTACACCTTC.

This clone came up once. This sequence joins TRBV28 and TRBJ1-3; no firm D call. Germline V gene sequence: CDR1 MDHEN, CDR2 SYDVKM. The V end lost 6 bases, the J end lost 0 bases, and 12 bases lay between the germline ends. The CDR3 contains 15 residues. The CDR3 is CASSRPSSSGNTIYF. In nucleotides, the CDR3 is TGTGCCAGCAGCCGTCCCTCTAGCTCTGGAAACACCATATATTTT.

The chain carries TRBV5-5 and TRBJ2-7; 9 bases line up with TRBD1. Germline CDR1 is SGHKS and CDR2 is YYEKEE (reference sequence). The trim removed 4 bases at V and 5 bases at J, leaving 7 bases unmatched. This CDR3 region has 14 residues. The CDR3 nucleotides read TGTGCCAGCAGCCGTCCCGGGACAGGGAACGAGCAGTACTTC. Encoded protein: CASSRPGTGNEQYF.

The chain has TRBV5-1 and TRBJ1-6, with TRBD1 matching over 7 bases. Germline CDR1 is SGHRS and CDR2 is YFSETQ. This CDR3 is built from 15 residues. Trimming removed 1 base from V and 8 bases from J; junction bases left unmatched: 6. The CDR3 sequence: CASSLSDRVDSPLHF. CDR3 nucleotides: TGCGCCAGCAGCTTGAGTGACAGGGTCGATTCACCCCTCCACTTT.

This sequence joins TRBV3-1 (or the pseudogene TRBV3-2) and TRBJ1-1; unclear D gene. The ends were cut back, 1 base at V and 6 bases at J, with 9 bases in the middle. This CDR3 is built from 13 residues. Germline-derived CDR1 and CDR2 are LGHDT and YNNKEL (reference sequence). The CDR3 loop is CASSQGPRAEAFF. CDR3 DNA: TGTGCCAGCAGCCAAGGCCCGCGGGCTGAAGCTTTCTTT.

The rearrangement links TRBV5-1 to TRBJ2-7; a weak D match, TRBD2 (5 bases). Germline CDR1 reads SGHRS; CDR2 reads YFSETQ. The CDR3 contains 15 residues. The germline V and J ends were trimmed by 2 bases and 5 bases, with 17 bases remaining between them. The CDR3 sequence is CASSFFDNTRDEQYF. The CDR3 DNA is TGCGCCAGCAGCTTTTTTGACAATACGCGGGACGAGCAGTACTTC.

This chain uses TRBV18 with TRBJ1-1, with 7 bases matching TRBD1. V lost 3 bases and J lost 4; bases outside the gene matches: 8. Germline V gives CDR1 KGHSH, CDR2 LQKENI. This CDR3 contains 15 residues. CDR3 nucleotide sequence: TGTGCCAGCTCACCGGAGACAGGGATGGGCACTGAAGCTTTCTTT. This sequence encodes CASSPETGMGTEAFF.

This clone was seen a single time. The chain recombines TRBV9 with TRBJ2-4; possibly TRBD2 for D (5 bases). CDR1 is SGDLS and CDR2 is YYNGEE in the germline V gene. Trimming took 0 bases from V and 1 from J, leaving 11 bases between them. The CDR3 length is 16 residues. The CDR3 loop is CASSVGGSAAKNIQYF. DNA of the CDR3: TGTGCCAGCAGCGTAGGAGGGAGTGCGGCCAAAAACATTCAGTACTTC. The full variable domain, completed using reference TRBV9 and TRBJ2-4, is DSGVTQTPKHLITATGQRVTLRCSPRSGDLSVYWYQQSLDQGLQFLIQYYNGEERAKGNILERFSAQQFPDLHSELNLSSLELGDSALYFCASSVGGSAAKNIQYFGAGTRLSVL.

A remark on this clone: The junction differs from germline at one of its ends, possibly a read error. This chain joins TRBV7-7 and TRBJ2-1; the match to TRBD2 covers 7 bases. The CDR3 is 16 residues long. Germline values: CDR1 SSHAT, CDR2 FNYEAQ (reference sequence). This CDR3 reads CASSLDRTRGSNEQFF. CDR3 DNA sequence: TGTGCTAGCAGCTTAGATCGGACTAGAGGGAGCAATGAGCAGTTCTTC.

This clone appeared a single time. The rearrangement links TRBV18 to TRBJ1-5; maybe TRBD1 (6 bases). Trimming took off 1 base at V and 5 bases at J, with 9 bases between the two ends. Germline V gene data show CDR1 as KGHSH and CDR2 as LQKENI. The CDR3 contains 14 residues. CDR3 sequence reads: CASSPQSGDQPQHF. The CDR3 DNA reads TGTGCCAGCTCACCACAGTCAGGGGATCAGCCCCAGCATTTT.

This clone was seen just once. This sequence joins TRBV9 and TRBJ1-1; weak D call: TRBD1 (5 bases). The V gene's germline CDR1 is SGDLS and CDR2 YYNGEE. Trimming removed 5 bases from V and 4 bases from J, with 12 bases in between. CDR3 length: 13 residues. For the CDR3, the DNA is TGTGCCAGCAGAGGGCAGGGTGTCACTGAAGCTTTCTTT. It encodes CASRGQGVTEAFF.

The chain employs TRBV30 and TRBJ1-1; tentatively, D is TRBD1 (5 bases). The CDR3 is 13 amino acids. V was trimmed by 0 bases and J by 6 bases, leaving 11 bases between them. CDR1 is GTSNPN, CDR2 SVGIG, per germline (reference sequence). The CDR3 nucleotides are TGTGCCTGGAGTGTGGGGGGTAGAGCTGAAGCTTTCTTT. Its translation: CAWSVGGRAEAFF.

The chain employs TRBV5-4 and TRBJ2-1; the match to TRBD2 covers 11 bases. V lost 5 bases, J lost 4 bases, and 5 bases stayed unmatched. CDR1 and CDR2 from the germline V gene are SGHNT and YYREEE (reference sequence). There are 15 residues in the CDR3. The CDR3 region has the DNA TGTGCCAGCAGGGAAGGGACTAGCGGTTACAATGAGCAGTTCTTC. Amino acids: CASREGTSGYNEQFF.

The V gene is TRBV6-2 or TRBV6-3, the J gene TRBJ2-3; D is perhaps TRBD1 (6 bases). The germline CDR1 and CDR2 sequences are MNHEY and SVGEGT. The CDR3 totals 16 residues. Trimming cost V 3 bases and J 4 bases, with 17 bases left between them. Written as DNA, the CDR3 is TGTGCCAGCAGTTATCCCGCCTCTGGGGGCGCAGATACGCAGTATTTT. Encoded protein: CASSYPASGGADTQYF.

The chain links TRBV7-3 to TRBJ2-1; TRBD2 is a possible D gene (6 bases). Germline V gene lookup returns CDR1 SGHTA and CDR2 FQGTGA. This CDR3 spans 15 amino acids. V lost 2 bases and J lost 2, with 10 bases in between. The CDR3 DNA follows: TGTGCCAGCAGCTTACGGGCGGGAACCTACAATGAGCAGTTCTTC. This translates into CASSLRAGTYNEQFF.